These T cell receptor beta chains were read from a single sample in a study of cytotoxic CD8 clonotypes in ibrutinib-treated CLL. Profiling relied on immunoSEQ multiplex PCR, and the TCRdb table lists in-frame clones only, not all of them. Here the sample spans roughly 36,000 clones, approximately 70% being singletons. The sample was PBMCs, taken before ibrutinib treatment. Receptors were obtained from a human donor with chronic lymphocytic leukemia. The CDR3 runs from the conserved cysteine through the conserved F or W. Fields, in order: CDR3 length, D gene, clone size, J gene, V gene, CDR3 DNA, CDR3 protein. The D gene is left open where the match is weak. Size tells how often a clone was seen (once, few, many) or the class of an expanded clone, and some rows leave it out.

cdr3_length: 16; d_call: TRBD1; clone_size: -; j_call: TRBJ2-5; v_call: TRBV28; cdr3_nt: TGTGCCAGCAGTTTGGAGACAGGGGGGTCCTGGGAGACCCAGTACTTC; cdr3_aa: CASSLETGGSWETQYF
cdr3_length: 13; d_call: -; clone_size: -; j_call: TRBJ1-1; v_call: TRBV7-2; cdr3_nt: TGTGCCAGCAGCTCGGACCCGAACACTGAAGCTTTCTTT; cdr3_aa: CASSSDPNTEAFF
cdr3_length: 15; d_call: TRBD1; clone_size: -; j_call: TRBJ2-2; v_call: TRBV30; cdr3_nt: TGTGCCTGGACTGTCCGGGACAGGGGTGTGGGGGAGCTGTTTTTT; cdr3_aa: CAWTVRDRGVGELFF
cdr3_length: 12; d_call: -; clone_size: once; j_call: TRBJ2-7; v_call: TRBV4-2; cdr3_nt: TGTGCCAGCAGCCCCTCGGGCACTGCGGAGTACTTC; cdr3_aa: CASSPSGTAEYF
cdr3_length: 16; d_call: TRBD1; clone_size: -; j_call: TRBJ2-7; v_call: TRBV7-8; cdr3_nt: TGTGCCAGCAGCGTAACCGGGACAGTCCGAGGCTACGAGCAGTACTTC; cdr3_aa: CASSVTGTVRGYEQYF
cdr3_length: 15; d_call: TRBD2; clone_size: -; j_call: TRBJ2-1; v_call: TRBV6-5; cdr3_nt: TGTGCCAGCAGCTGGACTAGCGGGTACTACAATGAGCAGTTCTTC; cdr3_aa: CASSWTSGYYNEQFF
cdr3_length: 17; d_call: TRBD2; clone_size: -; j_call: TRBJ2-3; v_call: TRBV11-2; cdr3_nt: TGTGCCAGCAGGATGGCCGGGCGGGGGGCTAGCACAGATACGCAGTATTTT; cdr3_aa: CASRMAGRGASTDTQYF
cdr3_length: 15; d_call: TRBD1; clone_size: -; j_call: TRBJ1-1; v_call: TRBV7-6; cdr3_nt: TGTGCCAGCAGCTTACTTCAGGGGGGGAACACTGAAGCTTTCTTT; cdr3_aa: CASSLLQGGNTEAFF
cdr3_length: 16; d_call: -; clone_size: -; j_call: TRBJ1-6; v_call: TRBV5-4; cdr3_nt: TGTGCCAGCAGCTTGGGGGTGGGGTCCTATAATTCACCCCTCCACTTT; cdr3_aa: CASSLGVGSYNSPLHF
cdr3_length: 13; d_call: -; clone_size: -; j_call: TRBJ1-1; v_call: TRBV2; cdr3_nt: TGTGCCGGAGAGACCGGGGGGAACACTGAAGCTTTCTTT; cdr3_aa: CAGETGGNTEAFF
cdr3_length: 15; d_call: TRBD1; clone_size: -; j_call: TRBJ1-6; v_call: TRBV5-1; cdr3_nt: TGCGCCAGCAGCCGACAGGGCGGAGGAGATTCACCCCTCCACTTT; cdr3_aa: CASSRQGGGDSPLHF
cdr3_length: 15; d_call: -; clone_size: few; j_call: TRBJ1-2; v_call: TRBV18; cdr3_nt: TGTGCCAGCTCACCCCCCGGGACACTTAACTATGGCTACACCTTC; cdr3_aa: CASSPPGTLNYGYTF
cdr3_length: 12; d_call: -; clone_size: -; j_call: TRBJ2-7; v_call: TRBV11-2; cdr3_nt: TGTGCCAGCAGCTCAGCCGTCTACGAGCAGTACTTC; cdr3_aa: CASSSAVYEQYF
cdr3_length: 16; d_call: -; clone_size: -; j_call: TRBJ1-3; v_call: TRBV7-2; cdr3_nt: TGTGCCAGCAGCTCCGACGTGGGGGCGGCTGGAAACACCATATATTTT; cdr3_aa: CASSSDVGAAGNTIYF
cdr3_length: 16; d_call: -; clone_size: -; j_call: TRBJ1-6; v_call: TRBV28; cdr3_nt: TGTGCCAGCAGTGGCAACCCCGGGGCTTCGGAAGGTCCCCTCCACTTT; cdr3_aa: CASSGNPGASEGPLHF
cdr3_length: 17; d_call: -; clone_size: -; j_call: TRBJ2-1; v_call: TRBV27; cdr3_nt: TGTGCCAGCAGTCAGTTAACTAGCCCCTCTGTTTACAATGAGCAGTTCTTC; cdr3_aa: CASSQLTSPSVYNEQFF
cdr3_length: 15; d_call: -; clone_size: -; j_call: TRBJ1-1; v_call: TRBV28; cdr3_nt: TGTGCCAGCAGACAAGGGACGGCCCGCCCCACTGAAGCTTTCTTT; cdr3_aa: CASRQGTARPTEAFF
cdr3_length: 15; d_call: TRBD1; clone_size: few; j_call: TRBJ2-1; v_call: TRBV11-3; cdr3_nt: TGTGCCAGCAGCTTAAGGGTGACAGGGCTGATGGAGCAGTTCTTC; cdr3_aa: CASSLRVTGLMEQFF
cdr3_length: 15; d_call: -; clone_size: -; j_call: TRBJ1-4; v_call: TRBV19; cdr3_nt: TGTGCCAGTAGTATTTGGGGGCGGTATAATGAAAAACTGTTTTTT; cdr3_aa: CASSIWGRYNEKLFF
cdr3_length: 15; d_call: -; clone_size: -; j_call: TRBJ1-2; v_call: TRBV19; cdr3_nt: TGTGCCAGTTTCCTCACAGGGTCCCCTAACTATGGCTACACCTTC; cdr3_aa: CASFLTGSPNYGYTF